The TCR beta chain described here comes from a study of cytomegalovirus exposure and HLA in healthy donors. Note on this clone: Antigen: not known.

A multiplex PCR was run with 60 Vbeta primers and 13 Jbeta primers. Profiling relied on immunoSEQ multiplex PCR, and the TCRdb table lists in-frame clones only, not all of them. This sample's table reports approximately 140,000 clones. The CDR3 spans 16 residues. Germline lookup yields CDR1 SGHTA and CDR2 FQGTGA. With 4 bases removed from V and 1 base from J, the gap between germline ends came to 15 bases. Study-wide results and limits: The study designated 150 to 200 TCR beta chains cytomegalovirus-associated. CMV antigen specificity of a few CMV-associated chains was confirmed in vitro.

The source material was PBMCs. The chain uses TRBV7-3 and TRBJ2-3; the D gene is possibly TRBD1 (6 bases). The TCR sequence derives from a woman aged 45-60 years in good health and CMV-seronegative. The CDR3 DNA reads TGTGCCAGCAGCTCTACCGGGACACGGCGCACAGATACGCAGTATTTT. Translation gives CASSSTGTRRTDTQYF.